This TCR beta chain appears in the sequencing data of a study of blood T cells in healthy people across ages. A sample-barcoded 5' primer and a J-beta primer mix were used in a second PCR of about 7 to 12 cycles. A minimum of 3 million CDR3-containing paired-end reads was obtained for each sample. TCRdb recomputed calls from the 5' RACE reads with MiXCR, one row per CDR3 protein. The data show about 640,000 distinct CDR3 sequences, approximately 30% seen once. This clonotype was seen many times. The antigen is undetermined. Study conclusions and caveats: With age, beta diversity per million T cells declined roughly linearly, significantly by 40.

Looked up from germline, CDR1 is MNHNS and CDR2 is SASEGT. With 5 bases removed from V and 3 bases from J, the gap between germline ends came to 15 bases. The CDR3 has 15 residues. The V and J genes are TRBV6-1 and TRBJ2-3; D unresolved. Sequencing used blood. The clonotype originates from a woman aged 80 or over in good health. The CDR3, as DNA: TGTGCCAGCAGTCCCTCGGACCTTCGGACAGATACGCAGTATTTT. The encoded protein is CASSPSDLRTDTQYF.